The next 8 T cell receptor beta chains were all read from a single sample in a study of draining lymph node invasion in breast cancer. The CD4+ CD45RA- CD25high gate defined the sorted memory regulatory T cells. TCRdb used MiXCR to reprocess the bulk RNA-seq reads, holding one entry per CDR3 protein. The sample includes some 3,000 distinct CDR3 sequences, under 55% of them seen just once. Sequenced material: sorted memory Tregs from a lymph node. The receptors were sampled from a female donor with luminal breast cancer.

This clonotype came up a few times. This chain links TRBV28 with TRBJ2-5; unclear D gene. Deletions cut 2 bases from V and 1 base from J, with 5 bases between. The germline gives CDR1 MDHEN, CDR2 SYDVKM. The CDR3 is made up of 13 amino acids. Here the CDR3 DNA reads TGTGCCAGCAGTTTACCGATCCAAGAGACCCAGTACTTC. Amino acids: CASSLPIQETQYF.

This chain's CDR3 is CASRIGTANTEAFF. CDR3 sequence (DNA): TGTGCCAGCAGAATCGGGACAGCGAACACTGAAGCTTTCTTT. The chain recombines TRBV12-3 or TRBV12-4 with TRBJ1-1, with 7 bases identical to TRBD1. CDR3 size: 14 residues. J gave up 1 base and V 6 bases, and 5 bases lay outside the gene matches.

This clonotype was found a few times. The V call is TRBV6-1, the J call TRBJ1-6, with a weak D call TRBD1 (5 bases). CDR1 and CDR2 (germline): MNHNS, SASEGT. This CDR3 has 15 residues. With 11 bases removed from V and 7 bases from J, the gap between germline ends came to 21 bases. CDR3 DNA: TGTGCCTCCTGGTTTCGCGGGACGGGAAATTCACCCCTCCACTTT. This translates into CASWFRGTGNSPLHF.

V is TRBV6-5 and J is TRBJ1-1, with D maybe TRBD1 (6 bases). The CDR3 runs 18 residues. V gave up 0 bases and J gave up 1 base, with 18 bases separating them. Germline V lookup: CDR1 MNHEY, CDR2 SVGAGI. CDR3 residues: CASSYSRLAGGRNTEAFF. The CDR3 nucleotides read TGTGCCAGCAGTTACTCGAGGCTCGCGGGGGGGCGGAACACTGAAGCTTTCTTT.

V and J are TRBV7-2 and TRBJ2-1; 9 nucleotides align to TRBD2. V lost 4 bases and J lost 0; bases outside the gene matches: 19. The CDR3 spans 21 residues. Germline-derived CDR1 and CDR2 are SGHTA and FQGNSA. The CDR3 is CASSSRGLLAGGHSSYNEQFF. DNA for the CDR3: TGTGCCAGCAGCTCGAGGGGTCTACTAGCGGGTGGCCATAGCTCCTACAATGAGCAGTTCTTC.

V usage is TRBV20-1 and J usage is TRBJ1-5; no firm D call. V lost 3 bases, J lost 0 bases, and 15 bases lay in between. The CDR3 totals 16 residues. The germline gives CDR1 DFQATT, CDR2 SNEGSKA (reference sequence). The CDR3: CSARKTYVGSNQPQHF. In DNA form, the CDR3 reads TGCAGTGCTAGGAAGACATATGTCGGTAGCAATCAGCCCCAGCATTTT.

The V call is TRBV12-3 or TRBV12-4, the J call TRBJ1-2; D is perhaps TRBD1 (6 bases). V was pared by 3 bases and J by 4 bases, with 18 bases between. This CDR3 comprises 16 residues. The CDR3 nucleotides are TGTGCCAGCAGTTTGTCGTCCTCCCCAGGGGCCTATGGCTACACCTTC. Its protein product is CASSLSSSPGAYGYTF.

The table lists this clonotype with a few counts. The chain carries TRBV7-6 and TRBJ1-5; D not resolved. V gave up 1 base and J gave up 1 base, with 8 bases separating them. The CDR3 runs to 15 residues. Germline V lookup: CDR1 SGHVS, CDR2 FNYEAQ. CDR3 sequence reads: CASSLEGRSNQPQHF. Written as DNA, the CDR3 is TGTGCCAGCAGCTTAGAGGGCCGGAGCAATCAGCCCCAGCATTTT.